This is a list of T cell receptor beta chains from one sample in a study of regulatory T cells in long-lasting Graves disease. MiXCR was run by TCRdb on the multiplex PCR reads, yielding one entry per CDR3 protein. The sample carries around 460,000 distinct CDR3 sequences, approximately 23% recorded once. Sequences were derived from peripheral blood mononuclear cells (PBMCs), sampled when the disease was refractory, from a patient treated with antithyroid drugs. The receptors shown here come from a female donor with Graves disease. Each CDR3 is given with its conserved first and last residue. D genes are given only for firm matches. For some rows the clone size is stated as once, few or many, or as a class when expanded; others skip it.

v_gene	j_gene	d_gene	abundance	CDR3nt	CDR3aa
TRBV2	TRBJ1-1	-	many	TGTGCCAGCAGTGTGTGGGGCCGAGACACTGAAGCTTTCTTT	CASSVWGRDTEAFF
TRBV6-5	TRBJ2-7	-	many	TGTGCCAGCAGTTCTTCTGGGGGGGCGCCGGGCGAGCAGTACTTC	CASSSSGGAPGEQYF
TRBV6-1	TRBJ2-1	TRBD2	-	TGTGCCAGCAGGCCGGGTAGCGGGAGAAGCTACAATGAGCAGTTCTTC	CASRPGSGRSYNEQFF
TRBV7-3	TRBJ1-1	-	-	TGTGCCAGCAGCTTAGGGTCGGGGTACACTGAAGCTTTCTTT	CASSLGSGYTEAFF
TRBV27	TRBJ1-2	TRBD1	few	TGTGCCAGAAGACAGGGGGCTTACGGCTACACCTTC	CARRQGAYGYTF
TRBV28	TRBJ1-5	-	many	TGTGCCAGCAGTTTACCTCCTGGGGGGGGCCAGCCCCAGCATTTT	CASSLPPGGGQPQHF
TRBV6-1	TRBJ1-1	-	-	TGTGCCAGTCAACCTCAGGGAAGGACTGAAGCTTTCTTT	CASQPQGRTEAFF
TRBV18	TRBJ2-7	-	-	TGTGCCAGCTCACCACTTCCAGGGAGTTCCGAGCAGTACTTC	CASSPLPGSSEQYF
TRBV2	TRBJ1-1	-	many	TGTGCCAGCAGTCGACAGCAAAACACTGAAGCTTTCTTT	CASSRQQNTEAFF
TRBV5-5	TRBJ2-2	-	few	TGTGCCAGCAGCTTAGCAGGGCACGGGATCCTCTCCGGGGAGCTGTTTTTT	CASSLAGHGILSGELFF
TRBV20-1	TRBJ1-5	TRBD1	-	TGCAGTGCTAGAGAAGAGGGGACAGGGGGCGTTCAGCCCCAGCATTTT	CSAREEGTGGVQPQHF
TRBV13	TRBJ1-3	-	-	TGTGCCAGCAGGGGGCTGGGTTTCACTGGAAACACCATATATTTT	CASRGLGFTGNTIYF
TRBV7-9	TRBJ2-5	-	-	TGTGCCAGCAGCTCAAGCGGTTTTCAAGAGACCCAGTACTTC	CASSSSGFQETQYF
TRBV19	TRBJ1-6	TRBD1	-	TGTGCCAGTCAACAGGGGGCGGGTAATTCACCCCTCCACTTT	CASQQGAGNSPLHF
TRBV7-9	TRBJ2-7	-	many	TGTGCCAGCAGCTCCTCGGCCCGCGAGCAGTACTTC	CASSSSAREQYF
TRBV30	TRBJ2-2	-	-	TGTGCCTATTCGGGCACCGGGGAGCTGTTTTTT	CAYSGTGELFF
TRBV2	TRBJ2-5	-	many	TGTGCCAGCGATGGAGTAGAGACCCAGTACTTC	CASDGVETQYF
TRBV2	TRBJ1-5	-	many	TGTGCCAGCCGCACCACCCAGGGGTATCAGCCCCAGCATTTT	CASRTTQGYQPQHF
TRBV5-1	TRBJ2-7	-	-	TGCGCCAGCAGCCCTCGTCGGGCCAGGGGCGAAAACTCCTACGAGCAGTACTTC	CASSPRRARGENSYEQYF
TRBV18	TRBJ2-5	TRBD2	-	TGTGCCAGCTCACCACCATTTTCGGTTATGACTAGCGGGACGTGGGAGACCCAGTACTTC	CASSPPFSVMTSGTWETQYF
TRBV29-1	TRBJ1-1	-	-	TGCAGCGCCGGAGGGGTAACTGAAGCTTTCTTT	CSAGGVTEAFF
TRBV6-1	TRBJ2-5	-	many	TGTGCCAGCCTGGAGGCAGAGACCCAGTACTTC	CASLEAETQYF
TRBV19	TRBJ1-2	-	-	TGTGCCAGTAGTATGAGGGCACTAGCCTACAATAGCTACACCTTC	CASSMRALAYNSYTF
TRBV30	TRBJ1-1	TRBD1	many	TGTGCCTGGAGTACTGTGGGGGACAGTGCAGCTTTCTTT	CAWSTVGDSAAFF
TRBV7-9	TRBJ1-1	-	-	TGTGCCAGCAGCTCTACTCTAAGCCCTGAAGCTTTCTTT	CASSSTLSPEAFF
TRBV5-1	TRBJ1-1	TRBD1	-	TGCGCCAGCAGCTGGACGGGACAGGGGCGTGAAGCTTTCTTT	CASSWTGQGREAFF
TRBV3-1	TRBJ2-5	-	many	TGTGCCAGCAGCCAGGCTATTACTCTCCAAGAGACCCAGTACTTC	CASSQAITLQETQYF
TRBV6-2/TRBV6-3	TRBJ2-7	-	-	TGTGCCAGCGGCCCCGTAGGCGACGAGCAGTACTTC	CASGPVGDEQYF
TRBV29-1	TRBJ1-4	-	-	TGCAGCTTCCTTACGGGTGGTGAAAAACTGTTTTTT	CSFLTGGEKLFF
TRBV3-2	TRBJ1-2	-	few	TGTGCCAGCAGCCAACCCCGGACAGTTTCCAACTATGGCTACACCTTC	CASSQPRTVSNYGYTF
TRBV18	TRBJ1-4	-	few	TGTGCCAGCTCACTCATCTCGGACAGCCTAAATGAAAAACTGTTTTTT	CASSLISDSLNEKLFF